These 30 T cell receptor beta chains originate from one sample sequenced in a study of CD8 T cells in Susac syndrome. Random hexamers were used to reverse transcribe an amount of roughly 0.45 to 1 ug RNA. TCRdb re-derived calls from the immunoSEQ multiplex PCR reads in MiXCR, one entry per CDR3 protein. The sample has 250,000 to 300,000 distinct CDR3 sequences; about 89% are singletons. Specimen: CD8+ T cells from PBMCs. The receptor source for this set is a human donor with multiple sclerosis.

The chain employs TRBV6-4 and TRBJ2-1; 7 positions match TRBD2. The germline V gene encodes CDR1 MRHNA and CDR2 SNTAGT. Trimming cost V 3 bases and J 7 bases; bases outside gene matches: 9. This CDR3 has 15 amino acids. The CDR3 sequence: CASSEEGGPINEQFF. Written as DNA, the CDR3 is TGTGCCAGCAGTGAGGAGGGAGGGCCTATAAATGAGCAGTTCTTC.

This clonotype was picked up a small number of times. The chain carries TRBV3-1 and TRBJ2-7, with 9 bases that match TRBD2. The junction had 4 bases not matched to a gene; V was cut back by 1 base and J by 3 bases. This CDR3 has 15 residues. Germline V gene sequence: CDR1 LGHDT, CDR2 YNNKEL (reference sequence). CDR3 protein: CASSQGLAGIYEQYF. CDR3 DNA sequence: TGTGCCAGCAGCCAAGGGCTAGCGGGGATCTACGAGCAGTACTTC.

For the CDR3, the DNA is TGTGCCAGCAGGGGGTTCGGTGTCGGGGGCAATGAGCAGTTCTTC. Translating it yields CASRGFGVGGNEQFF. The V and J genes are TRBV6-1 and TRBJ2-1, with a weak D call TRBD2 (6 bases). This CDR3 has 15 amino acids. Germline lookup yields CDR1 MNHNS and CDR2 SASEGT. Trimming shortened V by 6 bases and J by 6 bases, and 18 bases separated the two germline ends.

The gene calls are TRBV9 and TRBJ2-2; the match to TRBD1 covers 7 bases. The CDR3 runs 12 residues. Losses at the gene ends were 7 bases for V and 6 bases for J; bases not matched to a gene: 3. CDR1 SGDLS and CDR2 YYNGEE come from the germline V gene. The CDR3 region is CASGQGAGELFF. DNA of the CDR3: TGTGCCAGCGGTCAGGGGGCCGGGGAGCTGTTTTTT.

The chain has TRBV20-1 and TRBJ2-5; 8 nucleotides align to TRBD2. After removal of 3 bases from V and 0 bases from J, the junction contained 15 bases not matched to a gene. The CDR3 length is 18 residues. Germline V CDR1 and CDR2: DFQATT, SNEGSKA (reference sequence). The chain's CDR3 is CSARLIFSGAPNQETQYF. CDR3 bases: TGCAGTGCTAGGCTAATCTTTAGCGGGGCCCCAAACCAAGAGACCCAGTACTTC.

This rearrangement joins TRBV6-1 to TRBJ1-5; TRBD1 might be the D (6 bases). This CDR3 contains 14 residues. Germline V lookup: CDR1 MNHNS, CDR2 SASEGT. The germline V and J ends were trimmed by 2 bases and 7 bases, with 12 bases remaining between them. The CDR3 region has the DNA TGTGCCAGCAGTGAACACAGGGAAGAACAGCCCCAGCATTTT. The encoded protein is CASSEHREEQPQHF.

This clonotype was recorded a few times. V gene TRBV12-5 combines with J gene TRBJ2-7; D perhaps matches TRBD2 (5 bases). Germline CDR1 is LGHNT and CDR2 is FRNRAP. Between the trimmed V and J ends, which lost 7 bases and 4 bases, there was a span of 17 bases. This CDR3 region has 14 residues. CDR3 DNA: TGTGCTAGTGCACCGGGATCCGCCGAATACGAGCAGTACTTC. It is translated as CASAPGSAEYEQYF.

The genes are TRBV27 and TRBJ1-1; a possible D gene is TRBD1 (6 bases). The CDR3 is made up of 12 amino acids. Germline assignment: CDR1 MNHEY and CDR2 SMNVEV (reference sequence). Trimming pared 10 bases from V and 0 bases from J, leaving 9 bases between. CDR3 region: CATGQLNTEAFF. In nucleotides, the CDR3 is TGTGCCACCGGACAGCTGAACACTGAAGCTTTCTTT.

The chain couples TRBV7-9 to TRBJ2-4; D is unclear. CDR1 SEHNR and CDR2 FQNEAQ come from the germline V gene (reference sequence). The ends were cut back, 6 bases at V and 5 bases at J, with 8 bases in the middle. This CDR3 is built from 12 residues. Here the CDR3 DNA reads TGTGCCAGCAGAAACGTGGAAAACATTCAGTACTTC. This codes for CASRNVENIQYF.

The CDR3 DNA reads TGTGCCAGCAGGACTAGCGGGTCCGCATACGAGCAGTACTTC. Translating gives CASRTSGSAYEQYF. This rearrangement joins TRBV4-2 to TRBJ2-7, with 10 bases identical to TRBD2. V lost 6 bases to trimming and J lost 4 bases; unmatched junction nucleotides: 6. The CDR3 totals 14 residues. The germline gives CDR1 LGHNA, CDR2 YNFKEQ.

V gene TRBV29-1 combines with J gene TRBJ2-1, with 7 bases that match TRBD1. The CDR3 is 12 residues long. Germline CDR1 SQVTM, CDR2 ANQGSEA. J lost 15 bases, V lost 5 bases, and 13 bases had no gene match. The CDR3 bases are TGCAGCGTTTGGACAGGCGCACCCCTTGGGTTCTTC. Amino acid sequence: CSVWTGAPLGFF.

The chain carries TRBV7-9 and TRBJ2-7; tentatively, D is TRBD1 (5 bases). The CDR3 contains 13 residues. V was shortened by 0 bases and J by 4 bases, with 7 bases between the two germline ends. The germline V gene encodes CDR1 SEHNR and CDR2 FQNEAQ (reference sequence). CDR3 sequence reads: CASSLATEYEQYF. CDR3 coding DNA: TGTGCCAGCAGCTTAGCGACAGAGTACGAGCAGTACTTC.

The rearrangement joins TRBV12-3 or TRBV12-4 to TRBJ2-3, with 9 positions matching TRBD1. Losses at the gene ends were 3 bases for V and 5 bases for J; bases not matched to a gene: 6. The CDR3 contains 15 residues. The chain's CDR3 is CASSLGQGDLDTQYF. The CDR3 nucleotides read TGTGCCAGCAGTTTGGGACAGGGTGATTTAGATACGCAGTATTTT.

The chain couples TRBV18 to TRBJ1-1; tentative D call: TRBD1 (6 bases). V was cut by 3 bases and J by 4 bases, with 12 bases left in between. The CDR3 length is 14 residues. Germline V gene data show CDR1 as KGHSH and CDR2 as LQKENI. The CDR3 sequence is CASSPADRGTEAFF. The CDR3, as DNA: TGTGCCAGCTCACCGGCGGACAGAGGCACTGAAGCTTTCTTT.

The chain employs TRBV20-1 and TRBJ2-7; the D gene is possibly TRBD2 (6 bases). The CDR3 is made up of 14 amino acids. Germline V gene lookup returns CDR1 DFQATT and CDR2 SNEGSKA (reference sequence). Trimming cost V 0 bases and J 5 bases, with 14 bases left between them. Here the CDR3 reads CSARDSRTTDEQYF. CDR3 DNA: TGCAGTGCTAGAGATAGTAGGACTACCGACGAGCAGTACTTC.

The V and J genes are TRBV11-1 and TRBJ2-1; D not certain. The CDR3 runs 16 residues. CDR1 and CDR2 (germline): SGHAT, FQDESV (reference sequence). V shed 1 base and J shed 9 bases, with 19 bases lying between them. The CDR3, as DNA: TGTGCCAGCAGCTTAGGGGCGGAAGGAGAATGGGGTGAGCAGTTCTTC. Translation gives CASSLGAEGEWGEQFF.

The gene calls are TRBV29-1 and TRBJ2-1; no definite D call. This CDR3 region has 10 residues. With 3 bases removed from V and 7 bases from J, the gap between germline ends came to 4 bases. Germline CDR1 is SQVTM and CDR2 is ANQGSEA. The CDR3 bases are TGCAGCGTTGATAGGAATGAGCAGTTCTTC. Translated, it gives CSVDRNEQFF.

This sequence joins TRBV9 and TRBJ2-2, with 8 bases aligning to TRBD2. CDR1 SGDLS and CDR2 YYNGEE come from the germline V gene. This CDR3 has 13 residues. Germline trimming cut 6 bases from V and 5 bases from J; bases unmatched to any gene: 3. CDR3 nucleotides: TGTGCCAGCAACGCGGGGGGTACCGGGGAGCTGTTTTTT. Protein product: CASNAGGTGELFF.

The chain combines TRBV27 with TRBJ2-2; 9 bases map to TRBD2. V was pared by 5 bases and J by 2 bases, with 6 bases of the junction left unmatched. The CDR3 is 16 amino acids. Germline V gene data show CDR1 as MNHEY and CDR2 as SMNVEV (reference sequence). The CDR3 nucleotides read TGTGCCAGCAGTACACTAGCGGGTATAAACACCGGGGAGCTGTTTTTT. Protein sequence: CASSTLAGINTGELFF.

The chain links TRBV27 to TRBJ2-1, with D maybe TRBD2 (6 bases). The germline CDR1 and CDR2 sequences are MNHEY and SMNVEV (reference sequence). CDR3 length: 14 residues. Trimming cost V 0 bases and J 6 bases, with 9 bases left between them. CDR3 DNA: TGTGCCAGCAGTTTATCCGGGACTTTCAATGAGCAGTTCTTC. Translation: CASSLSGTFNEQFF.

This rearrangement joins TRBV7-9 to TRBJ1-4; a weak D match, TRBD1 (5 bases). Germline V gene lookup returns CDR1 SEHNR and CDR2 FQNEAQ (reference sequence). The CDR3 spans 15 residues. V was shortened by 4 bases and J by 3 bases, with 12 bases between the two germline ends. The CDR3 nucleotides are TGTGCCAGCAGCTACTTCCAGGGATCTAATGAAAAACTGTTTTTT. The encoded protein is CASSYFQGSNEKLFF. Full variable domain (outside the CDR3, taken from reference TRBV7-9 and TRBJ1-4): DTGVSQNPRHKITKRGQNVTFRCDPISEHNRLYWYRQTLGQGPEFLTYFQNEAQLEKSRLLSDRFSAERPKGSFSTLEIQRTEQGDSAMYLCASSYFQGSNEKLFFGSGTQLSVL.

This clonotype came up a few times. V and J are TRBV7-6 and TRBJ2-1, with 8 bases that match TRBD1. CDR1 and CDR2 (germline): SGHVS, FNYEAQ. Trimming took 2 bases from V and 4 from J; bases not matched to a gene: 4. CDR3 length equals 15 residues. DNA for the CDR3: TGTGCCAGCAGCTTATTGCAGGGGGCTTACAATGAGCAGTTCTTC. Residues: CASSLLQGAYNEQFF.

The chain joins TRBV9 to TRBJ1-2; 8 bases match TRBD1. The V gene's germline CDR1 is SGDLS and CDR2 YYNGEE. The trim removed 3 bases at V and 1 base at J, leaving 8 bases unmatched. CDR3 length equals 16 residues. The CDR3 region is CASSAPRTGFNYGYTF. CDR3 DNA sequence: TGTGCCAGCAGCGCCCCTCGGACAGGGTTTAACTATGGCTACACCTTC.

The DNA for the CDR3 is TGTGCCACCAGCAGCCTCAAAGGGGGAAACAATGAGCAGTTCTTC. Its protein is CATSSLKGGNNEQFF. The chain links TRBV15 to TRBJ2-1, with D possibly matching TRBD1 (6 bases). The germline V gene encodes CDR1 LNHNV and CDR2 YYDKDF (reference sequence). The CDR3 length is 15 residues. The V end lost 3 bases, the J end lost 5 bases, and 14 bases lay between the germline ends.

This chain's CDR3 is CASHPGTGGTGELFF. The CDR3 nucleotides are TGTGCCAGCCATCCGGGGACAGGGGGTACCGGGGAGCTGTTTTTT. This chain connects TRBV11-1 to TRBJ2-2, with 11 bases matching TRBD1. Trimming took 8 bases from V and 5 from J; bases not matched to a gene: 7. The CDR3 runs 15 residues. Germline V gives CDR1 SGHAT, CDR2 FQDESV (reference sequence).

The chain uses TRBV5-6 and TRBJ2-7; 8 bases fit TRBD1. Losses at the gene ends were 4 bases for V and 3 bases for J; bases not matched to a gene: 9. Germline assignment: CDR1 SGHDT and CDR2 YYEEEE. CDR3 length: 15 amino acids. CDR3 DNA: TGTGCCAGCAGCCCAGACGGGACAGGCCACTACGAGCAGTACTTC. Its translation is CASSPDGTGHYEQYF.

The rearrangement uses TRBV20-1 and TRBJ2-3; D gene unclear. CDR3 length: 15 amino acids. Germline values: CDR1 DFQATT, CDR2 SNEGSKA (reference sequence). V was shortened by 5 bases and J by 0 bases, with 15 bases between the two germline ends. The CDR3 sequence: CSAPPQPSSTDTQYF. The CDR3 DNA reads TGCAGTGCTCCCCCTCAGCCGAGCAGCACAGATACGCAGTATTTT.

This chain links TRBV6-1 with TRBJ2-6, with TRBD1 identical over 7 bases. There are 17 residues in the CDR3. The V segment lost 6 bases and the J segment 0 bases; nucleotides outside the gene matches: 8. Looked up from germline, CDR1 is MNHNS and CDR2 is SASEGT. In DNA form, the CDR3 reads TGTGCCAGCAGGCCAGGGGGACCCAGCTCTGGGGCCAACGTCCTGACTTTC. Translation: CASRPGGPSSGANVLTF.

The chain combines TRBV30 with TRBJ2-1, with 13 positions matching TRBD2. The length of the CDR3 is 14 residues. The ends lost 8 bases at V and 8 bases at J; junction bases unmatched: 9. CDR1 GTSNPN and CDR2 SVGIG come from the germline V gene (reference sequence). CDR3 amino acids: CAAPRTSGSYEQFF. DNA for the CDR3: TGTGCCGCACCACGGACTAGCGGGAGCTATGAGCAGTTCTTC.

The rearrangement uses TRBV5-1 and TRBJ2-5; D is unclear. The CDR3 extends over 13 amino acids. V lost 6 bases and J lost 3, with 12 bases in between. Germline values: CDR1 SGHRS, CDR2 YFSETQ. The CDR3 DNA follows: TGCGCCAGCATTGGGCGGTTCGAAGAGACCCAGTACTTC. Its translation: CASIGRFEETQYF.